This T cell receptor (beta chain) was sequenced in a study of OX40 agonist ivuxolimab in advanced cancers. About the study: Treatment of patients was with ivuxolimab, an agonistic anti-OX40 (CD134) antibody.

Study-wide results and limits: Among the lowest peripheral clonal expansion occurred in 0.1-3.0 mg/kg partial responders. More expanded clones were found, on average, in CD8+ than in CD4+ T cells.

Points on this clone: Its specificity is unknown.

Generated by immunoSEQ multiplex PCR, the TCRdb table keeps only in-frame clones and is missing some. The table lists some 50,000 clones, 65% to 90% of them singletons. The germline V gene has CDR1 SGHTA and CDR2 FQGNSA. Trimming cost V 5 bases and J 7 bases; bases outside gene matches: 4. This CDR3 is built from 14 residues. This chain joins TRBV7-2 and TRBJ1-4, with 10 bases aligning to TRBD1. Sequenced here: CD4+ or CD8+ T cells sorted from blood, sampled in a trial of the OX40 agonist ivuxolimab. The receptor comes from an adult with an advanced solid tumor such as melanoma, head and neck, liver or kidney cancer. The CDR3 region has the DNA TGTGCCAGCAGCCAGGACAGGGGGAGTGAAAAACTGTTTTTT. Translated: CASSQDRGSEKLFF.